This T cell receptor (beta chain) was captured in a study of T cells after yellow fever vaccination. Study at large: Where fractions had low cell numbers, libraries were prepared from them with the SMART-Seq v4 Ultra Low Input RNA kit. Regarding the study as a whole: Researchers noted that a small share of clonotypes showed up in both CD4 and CD8 compartments. Primary-vaccination clones mostly resurfaced post-booster (just under 98% CD4, about 87% CD8).

The CDR3 extends over 15 amino acids. V lost 5 bases, J lost 0 bases, and 17 bases lay in between. Germline CDR1 and CDR2: DFQATT and SNEGSKA (reference sequence). Regarding this clonotype: Its matching antigen is unknown.

The study made its TCR cDNA through 5'RACE template switching. That step introduced a universal primer site along with UMIs. Each CDR3 protein is one row after TCRdb ran MiXCR on the 5' RACE reads. Of 300,000 to 400,000 distinct CDR3 sequences in the sample, 6.2% are singletons; the top ten hold around 16%. The sample in question was PBMCs, obtained 5 days after the yellow fever booster vaccination. This TCR came from a man aged 25 to 45 who received the YFV17D yellow fever vaccine. V usage is TRBV20-1 and J usage is TRBJ2-7; TRBD1 or TRBD2 may be the D gene (6 bases each). Written as DNA, the CDR3 is TGCAGTGCTCGCAAAGGAGGGGGTTTCTCCTACGAGCAGTACTTC. Amino acids: CSARKGGGFSYEQYF.